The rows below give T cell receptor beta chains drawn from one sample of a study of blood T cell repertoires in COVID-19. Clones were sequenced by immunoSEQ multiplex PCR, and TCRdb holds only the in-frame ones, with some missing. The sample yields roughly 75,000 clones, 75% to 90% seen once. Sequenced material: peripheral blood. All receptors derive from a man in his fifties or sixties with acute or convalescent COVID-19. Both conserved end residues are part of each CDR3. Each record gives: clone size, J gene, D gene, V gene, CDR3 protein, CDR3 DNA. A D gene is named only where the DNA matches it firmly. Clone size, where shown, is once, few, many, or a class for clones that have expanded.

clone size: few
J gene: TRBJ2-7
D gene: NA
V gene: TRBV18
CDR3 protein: CASSPSSYEQYF
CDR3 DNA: TGTGCCAGCTCACCGAGCTCCTACGAGCAGTACTTC

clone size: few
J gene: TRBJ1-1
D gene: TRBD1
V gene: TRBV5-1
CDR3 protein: CASSPTGTGFAEAFF
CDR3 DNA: TGCGCCAGCAGCCCCACCGGGACAGGGTTTGCTGAAGCTTTCTTT

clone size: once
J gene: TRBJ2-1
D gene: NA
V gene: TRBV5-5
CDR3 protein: CASSITGQPRLYNEQFF
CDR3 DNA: TGTGCCAGCAGCATCACGGGACAACCCAGACTTTACAATGAGCAGTTCTTC

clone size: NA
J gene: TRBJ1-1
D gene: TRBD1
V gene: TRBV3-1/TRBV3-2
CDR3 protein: CASSQWQGAQNTEAFF
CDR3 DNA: TGTGCCAGCAGCCAATGGCAGGGGGCGCAGAACACTGAAGCTTTCTTT

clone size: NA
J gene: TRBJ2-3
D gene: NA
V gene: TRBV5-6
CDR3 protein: CASSLSAATQYF
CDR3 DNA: TGTGCCAGCAGCTTGAGCGCAGCTACGCAGTATTTT

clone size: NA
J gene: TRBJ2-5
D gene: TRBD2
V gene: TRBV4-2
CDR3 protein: CASSQAGGASETQYF
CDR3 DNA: TGTGCCAGCAGCCAAGCCGGGGGGGCCTCAGAGACCCAGTACTTC

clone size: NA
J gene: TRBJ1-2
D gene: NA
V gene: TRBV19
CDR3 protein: CATRQNTGYTF
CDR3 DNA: TGTGCCACCCGACAGAATACCGGCTACACCTTC

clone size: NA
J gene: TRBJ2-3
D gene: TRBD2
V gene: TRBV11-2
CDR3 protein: CASSVAGGHVDTQYF
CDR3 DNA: TGTGCCAGCAGCGTGGCGGGGGGGCATGTAGATACGCAGTATTTT

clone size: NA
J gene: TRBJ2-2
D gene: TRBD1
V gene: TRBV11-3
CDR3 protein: CASGQVLNGELFF
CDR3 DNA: TGTGCCAGCGGACAGGTACTCAACGGGGAGCTGTTTTTT

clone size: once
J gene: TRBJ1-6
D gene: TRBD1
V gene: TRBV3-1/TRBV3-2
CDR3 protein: CASSQGGQGNSPLHF
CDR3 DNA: TGTGCCAGCAGCCAAGGAGGACAGGGAAATTCACCCCTCCACTTT

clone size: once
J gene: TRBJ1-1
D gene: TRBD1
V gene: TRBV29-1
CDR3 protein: CSVGGRGQGANTEAFF
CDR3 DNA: TGCAGCGTTGGGGGTAGGGGACAGGGGGCGAACACTGAAGCTTTCTTT

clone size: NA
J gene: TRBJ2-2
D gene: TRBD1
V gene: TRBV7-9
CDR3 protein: CASSPIQGAGELFF
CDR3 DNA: TGTGCCAGCAGCCCCATTCAGGGGGCCGGGGAGCTGTTTTTT

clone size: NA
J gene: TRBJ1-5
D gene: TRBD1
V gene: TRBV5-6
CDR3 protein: CASSSGQGGQPQHF
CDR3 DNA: TGTGCCAGCAGCTCGGGACAGGGAGGTCAGCCCCAGCATTTT

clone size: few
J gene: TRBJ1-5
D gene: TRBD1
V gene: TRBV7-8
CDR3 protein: CASSLSTGQGARNQPQHF
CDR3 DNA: TGTGCCAGCAGCCTAAGTACGGGACAGGGGGCCCGCAATCAGCCCCAGCATTTT

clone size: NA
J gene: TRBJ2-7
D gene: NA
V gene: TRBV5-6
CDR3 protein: CASSLDRTYEQYF
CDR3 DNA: TGTGCCAGCAGCCTCGACAGGACCTACGAGCAGTACTTC

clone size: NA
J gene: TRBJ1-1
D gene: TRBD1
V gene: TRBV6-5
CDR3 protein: CASSYRGPNTEAFF
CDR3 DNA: TGTGCCAGCAGTTACAGGGGGCCTAACACTGAAGCTTTCTTT

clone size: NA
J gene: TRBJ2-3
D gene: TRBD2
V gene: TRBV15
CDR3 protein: CATSSLPGGPPPTDTQYF
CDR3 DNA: TGTGCCACCAGCAGTCTACCGGGGGGGCCCCCCCCCACAGATACGCAGTATTTT

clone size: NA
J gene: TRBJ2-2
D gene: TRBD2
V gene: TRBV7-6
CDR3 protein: CASSFRGRDGELFF
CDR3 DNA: TGTGCCAGCAGCTTCCGTGGGAGGGACGGGGAGCTGTTTTTT

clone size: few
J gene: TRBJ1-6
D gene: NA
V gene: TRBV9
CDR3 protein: CASSVNRDSYNSPLHF
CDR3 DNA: TGTGCCAGCAGCGTAAACCGGGACTCCTATAATTCACCCCTCCACTTT

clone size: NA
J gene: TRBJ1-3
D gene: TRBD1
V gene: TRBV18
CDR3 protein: CASSPDRAGNTIYF
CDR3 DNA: TGTGCCAGCTCACCCGACAGGGCTGGAAACACCATATATTTT

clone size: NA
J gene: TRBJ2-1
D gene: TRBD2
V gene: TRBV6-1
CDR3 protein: CASSESPVVAGSYNEQFF
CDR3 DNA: TGTGCCAGCAGTGAAAGCCCAGTAGTAGCGGGATCCTACAATGAGCAGTTCTTC

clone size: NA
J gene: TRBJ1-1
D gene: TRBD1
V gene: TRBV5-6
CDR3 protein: CASSPGQGQTEAFF
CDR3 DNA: TGTGCCAGCAGCCCGGGACAGGGGCAAACTGAAGCTTTCTTT

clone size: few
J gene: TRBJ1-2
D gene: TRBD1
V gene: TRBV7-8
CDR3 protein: CASSFRAGGLGNYGYTF
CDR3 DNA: TGTGCCAGCAGCTTTCGGGCAGGGGGCCTGGGTAACTATGGCTACACCTTC

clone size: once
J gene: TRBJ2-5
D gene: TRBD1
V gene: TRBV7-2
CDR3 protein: CASSATGGGETQYF
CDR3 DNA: TGTGCCAGCAGCGCGACAGGGGGCGGTGAGACCCAGTACTTC

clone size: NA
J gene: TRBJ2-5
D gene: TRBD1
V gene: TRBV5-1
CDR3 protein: CASSAWTGALQETQYF
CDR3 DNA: TGCGCCAGCAGCGCGTGGACAGGGGCCCTCCAAGAGACCCAGTACTTC

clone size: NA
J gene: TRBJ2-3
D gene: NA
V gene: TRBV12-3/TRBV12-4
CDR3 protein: CASSNRADTQYF
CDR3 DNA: TGTGCCAGCAGCAACAGGGCGGATACGCAGTATTTT

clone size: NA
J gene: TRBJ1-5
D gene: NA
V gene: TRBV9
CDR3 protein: CASSVGGGGRQPQHF
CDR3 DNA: TGTGCCAGCAGCGTAGGAGGGGGTGGTCGGCAGCCCCAGCATTTT

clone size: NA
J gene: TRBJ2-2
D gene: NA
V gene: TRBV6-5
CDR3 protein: CASSSPGQVTGELFF
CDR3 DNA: TGTGCCAGCAGTTCACCGGGACAAGTCACCGGGGAGCTGTTTTTT

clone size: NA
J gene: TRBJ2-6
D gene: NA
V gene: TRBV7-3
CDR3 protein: CASSLSAGAAYGANVLTF
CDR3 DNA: TGTGCCAGCAGCTTAAGTGCGGGGGCAGCTTACGGGGCCAACGTCCTGACTTTC

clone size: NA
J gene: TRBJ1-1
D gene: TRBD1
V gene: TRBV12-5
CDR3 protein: CASGIGTGEAFF
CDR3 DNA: TGTGCTAGTGGTATAGGGACAGGGGAAGCTTTCTTT

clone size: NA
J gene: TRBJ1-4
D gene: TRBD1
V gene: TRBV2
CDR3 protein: CASNQDRGLGEKLFF
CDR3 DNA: TGTGCCAGCAACCAGGACAGGGGACTCGGGGAAAAACTGTTTTTT

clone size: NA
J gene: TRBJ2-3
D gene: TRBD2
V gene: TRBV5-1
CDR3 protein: CASSLGLADLFTDTQYF
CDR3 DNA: TGCGCCAGCAGCTTGGGACTAGCGGACCTCTTCACAGATACGCAGTATTTT

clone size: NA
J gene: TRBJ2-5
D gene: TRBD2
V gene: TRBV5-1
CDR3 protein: CASGVLAGYQETQYF
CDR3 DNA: TGCGCCAGCGGGGTCCTAGCGGGATACCAAGAGACCCAGTACTTC

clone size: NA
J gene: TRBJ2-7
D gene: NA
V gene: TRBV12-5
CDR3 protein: CASGSPGAAWPSYEQYF
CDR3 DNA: TGTGCTAGTGGTTCCCCTGGAGCGGCGTGGCCTTCCTACGAGCAGTACTTC

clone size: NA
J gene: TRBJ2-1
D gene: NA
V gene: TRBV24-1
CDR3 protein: CATSEGASYNEQFF
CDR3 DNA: TGTGCCACCAGTGAAGGGGCGAGCTACAATGAGCAGTTCTTC

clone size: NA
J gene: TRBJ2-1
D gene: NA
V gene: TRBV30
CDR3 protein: CAWSSGGASYNEQFF
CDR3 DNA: TGTGCCTGGAGTTCTGGTGGGGCCTCCTACAATGAGCAGTTCTTC

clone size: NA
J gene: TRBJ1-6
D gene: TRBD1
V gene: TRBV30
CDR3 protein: CASSGQYNSPLHF
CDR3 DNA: TGTGCCTCCTCGGGACAGTATAATTCACCCCTCCACTTT

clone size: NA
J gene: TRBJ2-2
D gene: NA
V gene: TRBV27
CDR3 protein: CASSFFQANTGELFF
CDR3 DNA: TGTGCCAGCAGTTTTTTTCAGGCCAACACCGGGGAGCTGTTTTTT

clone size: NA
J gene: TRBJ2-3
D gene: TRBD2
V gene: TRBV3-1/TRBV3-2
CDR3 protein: CASSHGLTSGRTDTQYF
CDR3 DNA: TGTGCCAGCAGCCACGGACTAACTAGCGGGAGAACAGATACGCAGTATTTT

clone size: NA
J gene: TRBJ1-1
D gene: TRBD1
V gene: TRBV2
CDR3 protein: CASTPVTGGTEAFF
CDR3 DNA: TGTGCCAGTACACCAGTGACAGGGGGCACTGAAGCTTTCTTT

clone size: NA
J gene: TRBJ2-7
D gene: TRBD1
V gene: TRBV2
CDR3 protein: CASTITGVGEQYF
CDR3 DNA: TGTGCCAGCACTATAACAGGGGTGGGCGAGCAGTACTTC

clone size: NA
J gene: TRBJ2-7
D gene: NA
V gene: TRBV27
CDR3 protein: CASSLYYEQYF
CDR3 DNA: TGTGCCAGCAGTCTCTACTACGAGCAGTACTTC

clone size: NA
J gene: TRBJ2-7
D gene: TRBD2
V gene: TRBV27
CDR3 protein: CASRNSGYSYEQYF
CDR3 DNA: TGTGCCAGCAGGAATAGCGGGTACTCCTACGAGCAGTACTTC

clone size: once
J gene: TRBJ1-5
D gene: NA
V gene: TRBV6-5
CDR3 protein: CASAGDLNQPQHF
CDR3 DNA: TGTGCCAGCGCAGGGGACCTAAATCAGCCCCAGCATTTT

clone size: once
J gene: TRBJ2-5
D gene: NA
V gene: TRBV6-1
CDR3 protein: CASSEARGQETQYF
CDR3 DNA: TGTGCCAGCAGTGAAGCAAGAGGACAAGAGACCCAGTACTTC

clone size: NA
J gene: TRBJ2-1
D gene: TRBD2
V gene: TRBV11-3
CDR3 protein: CASSSGGEAWDEQFF
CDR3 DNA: TGTGCCAGCAGCTCGGGGGGGGAGGCTTGGGATGAGCAGTTCTTC